The clone carrying this T cell receptor beta chain came up many times. This specimen belongs to a study of regulatory T cells in long-lasting Graves disease. Investigators prepared the TCR beta libraries by applying iRepertoire HTBI primers and Arm-PCR of CDR3 regions. Via MiXCR, TCRdb re-called the multiplex PCR reads, giving one row per CDR3 protein. The sample has 500,000 or so distinct CDR3 sequences, about 16% seen once. The CDR3 has 15 residues. The germline CDR1 and CDR2 sequences are MNHEY and SVGAGI. V shed 0 bases and J shed 1 base, with 10 bases lying between them. Documented time point: newly diagnosed GD, antithyroid drugs for less than 3 months. The TCR library was made from RNA that had been extracted from PBMCs in TRIzol. This sample also appeared in a second study, on T cells in Graves' hyperthyroidism and ophthalmopathy. This second study says: An initial round of RT-PCR targeting the TCR CDR3 relied on the HTBI primer set.

Specimen: peripheral blood mononuclear cells (PBMCs), collected at new diagnosis, from a patient treated with antithyroid drugs. V and J are TRBV6-5 and TRBJ2-7; maybe TRBD1 (6 bases). This clonotype originated in a woman aged 35 to 60 with Graves disease. The CDR3 DNA sequence: TGTGCCAGCAGTTACTCGGGCAGGGGATCCTACGAGCAGTACTTC. It codes for CASSYSGRGSYEQYF.